Each of the 9 T cell receptor beta chains below was sequenced from the same sample in a study of blood T cells in healthy people across ages. A second PCR, run for 7 to 11 cycles, used a sample-barcoded 5' primer plus a J-beta primer mix. TCRdb redid the calling of the 5' RACE reads with MiXCR, one entry per CDR3 protein. The sample carries roughly 1,700,000 distinct CDR3 sequences, about 30% recorded once. The sample taken for sequencing was blood. These receptors were taken from a woman aged 25 to 39 in good health.

The chain carries TRBV19 and TRBJ1-1; tentative D call: TRBD1 (6 bases). The V gene's germline CDR1 is LNHDA and CDR2 SQIVND (reference sequence). V lost 8 bases and J lost 7, with 11 bases in between. The CDR3 is made up of 11 amino acids. CDR3 sequence: CASYRAGEAFF. CDR3 DNA: TGTGCCAGTTACAGGGCTGGTGAAGCTTTCTTT.

This clonotype was seen more than once but under ten times. Mismatch with germline at one junction end may stem from a read error. The genes are TRBV5-1 and TRBJ2-5, with no clear D. Germline values: CDR1 SGHRS, CDR2 YFSETQ. This CDR3 is built from 12 residues. The CDR3 coding sequence is TGCGCCAGCAGCTTGGGGCAAGAGACCCGGTACTTC. Amino acids: CASSLGQETRYF. Filled out from reference TRBV5-1 and TRBJ2-5, the complete variable domain reads KAGVTQTPRYLIKTRGQQVTLSCSPISGHRSVSWYQQTPGQGLQFLFEYFSETQRNKGNFPGRFSGRQFSNSRSEMNVSTLELGDSALYLCASSLGQETRYFGPGTRLLVL.

This clonotype appeared a few times. The gene calls are TRBV7-2 and TRBJ2-2; D remains unclear. Germline V CDR1 and CDR2: SGHTA, FQGNSA. The CDR3 runs 14 residues. V lost 8 bases and J 1 base, leaving 11 bases between the germline ends. As DNA, the CDR3 is TGTGCCAGCCAAACTGGGCGGAACACCGGGGAGCTGTTTTTT. Translating it yields CASQTGRNTGELFF.

This sequence joins TRBV29-1 and TRBJ2-1; D perhaps matches TRBD2 (5 bases). The V end lost 4 bases, the J end lost 4 bases, and 5 bases lay between the germline ends. From germline, CDR1 is SQVTM and CDR2 ANQGSEA. The length of the CDR3 is 11 residues. The chain's CDR3 is CSVGEYNEQFF. The CDR3 DNA is TGCAGCGTTGGGGAGTACAATGAGCAGTTCTTC.

The table lists this clonotype with a few counts. The chain uses TRBV29-1 and TRBJ2-7; D remains unclear. CDR1 and CDR2 from the germline V gene are SQVTM and ANQGSEA. The CDR3 has 13 residues. V lost 6 bases, J lost 3 bases, and 15 bases lay in between. The chain's CDR3 is CSVGDPRFYEQYF. Here the CDR3 DNA reads TGCAGCGTAGGAGACCCCCGGTTCTACGAGCAGTACTTC.

Ten or more counts support this clonotype. V and J are TRBV7-2 and TRBJ2-7; 7 bases are shared with TRBD2. J gave up 3 bases and V 3 bases, and 11 bases lay outside the gene matches. Germline values: CDR1 SGHTA, CDR2 FQGNSA. This CDR3 is built from 16 residues. Written as DNA, the CDR3 is TGTGCCAGCAGCTTGGAGTCTAGCGGCCTATACTACGAGCAGTACTTC. It codes for CASSLESSGLYYEQYF.

This rearrangement joins TRBV7-2 to TRBJ1-1; possibly TRBD1 for D (6 bases). Germline loops: CDR1 SGHTA, CDR2 FQGNSA. The CDR3 spans 12 residues. V gave up 5 bases and J gave up 10 bases, with 14 bases separating them. The CDR3 loop reads CASSIQGTGAFF. The CDR3 bases are TGTGCCAGCAGCATACAGGGTACGGGAGCTTTCTTT.

This clonotype was counted only a few times. The chain recombines TRBV9 with TRBJ2-3; D remains unclear. Germline CDR1 and CDR2: SGDLS and YYNGEE. There are 12 residues in the CDR3. V lost 4 bases and J 8 bases, leaving 11 bases between the germline ends. The CDR3 DNA sequence: TGTGCCAGCAGCCGAGACTCCACTACGCAGTATTTT. This codes for CASSRDSTTQYF.

There are many counts of this clonotype. This may stem from a read error, because a much larger clone lies one nucleotide away. The chain recombines TRBV7-9 with TRBJ1-2; D may be TRBD1 (5 bases). CDR1 and CDR2 from the germline V gene are SEHNR and FQNEAQ (reference sequence). The CDR3 extends over 14 amino acids. Deletions cut 5 bases from V and 2 bases from J, with 12 bases between. The CDR3, as DNA: TGTGCCAGCAGCCCCGGGTCAGGGAACTATGGCTACACCTTC. Translating gives CASSPGSGNYGYTF.